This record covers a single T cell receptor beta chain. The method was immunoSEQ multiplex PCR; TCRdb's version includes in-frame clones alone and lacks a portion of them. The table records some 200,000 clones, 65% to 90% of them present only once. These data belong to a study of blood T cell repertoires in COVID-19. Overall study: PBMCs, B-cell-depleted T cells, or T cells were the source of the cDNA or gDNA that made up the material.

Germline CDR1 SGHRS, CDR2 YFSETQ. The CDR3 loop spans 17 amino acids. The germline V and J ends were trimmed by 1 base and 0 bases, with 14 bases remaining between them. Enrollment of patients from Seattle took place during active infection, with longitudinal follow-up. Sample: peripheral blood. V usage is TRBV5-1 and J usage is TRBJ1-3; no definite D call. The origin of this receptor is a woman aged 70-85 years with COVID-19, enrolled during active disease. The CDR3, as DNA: TGCGCCAGCAGCTTGTACAGTCCTCTTACCTCTGGAAACACCATATATTTT. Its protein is CASSLYSPLTSGNTIYF.